This TCR beta chain is drawn from a study of shared clonotypes between healthy human individuals. Terminally differentiated effector memory CD45RA+ cells were excluded by CCR7 positive selection of CD45RO-negative cells. CDR1 and CDR2 from the germline V gene are SGHNT and YYREEE (reference sequence). The CDR3 has 16 residues. Trimming cost V 0 bases and J 0 bases, with 11 bases left between them. This table comes from immunoSEQ multiplex PCR, and its TCRdb copy is limited to in-frame clones, with some not included. The sample lists around 2,000,000 clones; roughly 95% were seen once. Sequenced sample: naive CD8+ T cells sorted from blood. The chain combines TRBV5-4 with TRBJ2-3; a weak D match, TRBD1 (6 bases). The receptor was isolated from a man between 18 and 29 years old in good health. The CDR3 here is CASSLDTGPSTDTQYF. In DNA, the CDR3 is TGTGCCAGCAGCTTGGATACAGGGCCGAGCACAGATACGCAGTATTTT.